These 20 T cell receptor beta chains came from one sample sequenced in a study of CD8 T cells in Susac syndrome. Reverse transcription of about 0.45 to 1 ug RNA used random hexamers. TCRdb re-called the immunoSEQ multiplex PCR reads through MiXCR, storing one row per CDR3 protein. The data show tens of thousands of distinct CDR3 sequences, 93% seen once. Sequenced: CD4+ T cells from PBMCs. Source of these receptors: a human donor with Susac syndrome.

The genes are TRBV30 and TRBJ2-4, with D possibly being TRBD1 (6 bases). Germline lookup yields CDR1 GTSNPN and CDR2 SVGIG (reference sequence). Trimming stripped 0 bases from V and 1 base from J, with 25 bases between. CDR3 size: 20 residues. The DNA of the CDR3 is TGTGCCTGGAGTGTAGTACTTGGATCGCGTGGGGGCAGCGCCAAAAACATTCAGTACTTC. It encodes CAWSVVLGSRGGSAKNIQYF.

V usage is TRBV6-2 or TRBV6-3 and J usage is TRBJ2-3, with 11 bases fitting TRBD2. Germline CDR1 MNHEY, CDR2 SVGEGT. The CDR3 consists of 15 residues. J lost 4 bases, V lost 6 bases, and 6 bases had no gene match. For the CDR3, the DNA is TGTGCCAGCAGGGCCCTAGCGGGGGGAGCAGATACGCAGTATTTT. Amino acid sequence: CASRALAGGADTQYF.

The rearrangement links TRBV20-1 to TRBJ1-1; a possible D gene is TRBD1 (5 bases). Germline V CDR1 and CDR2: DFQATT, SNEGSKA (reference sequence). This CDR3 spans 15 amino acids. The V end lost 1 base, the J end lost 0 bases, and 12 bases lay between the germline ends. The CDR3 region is CSARALRGLNTEAFF. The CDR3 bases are TGCAGTGCTAGAGCTCTACGGGGCCTGAACACTGAAGCTTTCTTT.

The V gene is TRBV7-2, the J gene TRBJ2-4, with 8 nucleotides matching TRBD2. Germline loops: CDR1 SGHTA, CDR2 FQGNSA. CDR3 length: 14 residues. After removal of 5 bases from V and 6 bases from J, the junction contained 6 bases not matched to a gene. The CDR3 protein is CASSELRGANIQYF. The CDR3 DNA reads TGTGCCAGCAGCGAGTTGCGGGGGGCAAACATTCAGTACTTC.

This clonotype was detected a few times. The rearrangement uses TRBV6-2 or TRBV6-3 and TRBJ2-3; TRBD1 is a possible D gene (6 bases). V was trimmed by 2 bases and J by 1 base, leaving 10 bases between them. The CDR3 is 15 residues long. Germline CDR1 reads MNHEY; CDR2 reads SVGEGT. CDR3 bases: TGTGCCAGCAGTTACGAGGGGGTAGGCACAGATACGCAGTATTTT. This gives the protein CASSYEGVGTDTQYF.

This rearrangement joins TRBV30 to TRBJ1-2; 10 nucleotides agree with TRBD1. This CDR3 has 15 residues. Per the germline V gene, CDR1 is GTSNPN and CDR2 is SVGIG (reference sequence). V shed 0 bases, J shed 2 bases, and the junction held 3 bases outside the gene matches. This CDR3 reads CAWSVRGQGNYGYTF. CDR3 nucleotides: TGTGCCTGGAGTGTACGGGGACAGGGGAACTATGGCTACACCTTC.

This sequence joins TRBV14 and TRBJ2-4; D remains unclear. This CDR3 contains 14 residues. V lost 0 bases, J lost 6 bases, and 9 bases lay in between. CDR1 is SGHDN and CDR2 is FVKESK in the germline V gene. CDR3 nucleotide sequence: TGTGCCAGCAGCCAAGATTCGGTAGTAAACATTCAGTACTTC. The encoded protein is CASSQDSVVNIQYF.

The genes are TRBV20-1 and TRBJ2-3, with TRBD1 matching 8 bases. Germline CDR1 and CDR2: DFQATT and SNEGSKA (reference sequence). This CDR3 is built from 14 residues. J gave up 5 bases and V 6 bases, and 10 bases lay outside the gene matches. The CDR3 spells CSAYLGQARDTQYF. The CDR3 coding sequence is TGCAGTGCCTACCTGGGACAGGCCCGAGATACGCAGTATTTT.

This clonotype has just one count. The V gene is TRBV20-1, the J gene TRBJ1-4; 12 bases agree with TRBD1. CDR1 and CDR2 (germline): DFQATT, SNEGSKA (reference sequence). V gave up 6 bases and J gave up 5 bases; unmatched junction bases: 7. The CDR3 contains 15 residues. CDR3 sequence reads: CSATGTGGVNEKLFF. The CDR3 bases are TGCAGTGCCACCGGGACAGGGGGCGTGAATGAAAAACTGTTTTTT.

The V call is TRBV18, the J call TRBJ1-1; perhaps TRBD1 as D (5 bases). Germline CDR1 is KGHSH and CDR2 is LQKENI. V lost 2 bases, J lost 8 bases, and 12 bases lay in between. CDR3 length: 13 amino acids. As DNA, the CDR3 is TGTGCCAGCTCACCATCCCAGGGCGGGGAAGCTTTCTTT. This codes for CASSPSQGGEAFF.

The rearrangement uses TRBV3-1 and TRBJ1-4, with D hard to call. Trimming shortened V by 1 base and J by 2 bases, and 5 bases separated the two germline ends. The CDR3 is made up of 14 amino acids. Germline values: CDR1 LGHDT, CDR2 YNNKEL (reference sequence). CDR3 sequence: CASSQGATNEKLFF. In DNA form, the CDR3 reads TGTGCCAGCAGCCAAGGGGCGACTAATGAAAAACTGTTTTTT.

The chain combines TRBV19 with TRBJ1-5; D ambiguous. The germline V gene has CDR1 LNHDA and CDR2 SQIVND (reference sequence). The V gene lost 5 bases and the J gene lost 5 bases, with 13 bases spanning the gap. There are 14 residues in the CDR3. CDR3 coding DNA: TGTGCCAGTAGTCCAAGACACGGGGATCAGCCCCAGCATTTT. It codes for CASSPRHGDQPQHF.

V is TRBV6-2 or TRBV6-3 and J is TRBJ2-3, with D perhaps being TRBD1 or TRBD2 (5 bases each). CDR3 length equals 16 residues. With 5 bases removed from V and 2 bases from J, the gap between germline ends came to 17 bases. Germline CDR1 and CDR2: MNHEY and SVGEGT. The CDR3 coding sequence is TGTGCCAGCAGTGTGACCTCCGGGACGGCCACAGATACGCAGTATTTT. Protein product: CASSVTSGTATDTQYF.

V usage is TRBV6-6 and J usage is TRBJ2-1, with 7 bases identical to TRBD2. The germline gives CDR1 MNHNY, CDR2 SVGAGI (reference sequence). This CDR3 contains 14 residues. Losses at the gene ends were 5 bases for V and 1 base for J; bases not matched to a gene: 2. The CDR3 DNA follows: TGTGCCAGCAGTCGGGGAGGGTCCTACAATGAGCAGTTCTTC. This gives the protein CASSRGGSYNEQFF.

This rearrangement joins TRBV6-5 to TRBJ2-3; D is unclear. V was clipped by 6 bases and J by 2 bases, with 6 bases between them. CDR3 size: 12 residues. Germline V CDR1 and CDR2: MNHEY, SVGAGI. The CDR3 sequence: CASRTITDTQYF. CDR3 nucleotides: TGTGCCAGCAGAACCATCACAGATACGCAGTATTTT.

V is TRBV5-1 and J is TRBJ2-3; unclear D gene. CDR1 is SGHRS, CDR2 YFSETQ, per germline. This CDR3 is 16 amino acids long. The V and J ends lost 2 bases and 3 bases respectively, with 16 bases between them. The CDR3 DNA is TGCGCCAGCAGCTTTGACGGAAGCATGGGGACAGATACGCAGTATTTT. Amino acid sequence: CASSFDGSMGTDTQYF.

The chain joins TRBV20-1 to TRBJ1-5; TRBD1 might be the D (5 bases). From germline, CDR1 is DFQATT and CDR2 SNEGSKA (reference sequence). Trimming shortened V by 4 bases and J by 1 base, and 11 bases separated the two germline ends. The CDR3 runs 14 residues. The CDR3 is CSAIPPGSNQPQHF. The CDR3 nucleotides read TGCAGTGCTATCCCTCCAGGGAGCAATCAGCCCCAGCATTTT.

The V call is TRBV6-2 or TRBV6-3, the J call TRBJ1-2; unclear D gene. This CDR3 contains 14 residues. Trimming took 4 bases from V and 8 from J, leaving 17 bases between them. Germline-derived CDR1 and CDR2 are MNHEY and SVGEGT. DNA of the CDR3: TGTGCCAGCAGTTTTTACCTAATTCCTGGAGGCTACACCTTC. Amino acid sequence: CASSFYLIPGGYTF.

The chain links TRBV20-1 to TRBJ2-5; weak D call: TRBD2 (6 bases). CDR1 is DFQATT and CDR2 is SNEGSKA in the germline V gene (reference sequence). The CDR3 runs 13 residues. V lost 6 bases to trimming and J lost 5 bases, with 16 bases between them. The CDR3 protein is CSAAGGPGETQYF. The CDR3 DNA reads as TGCAGTGCGGCCGGGGGTCCGGGGGAGACCCAGTACTTC.

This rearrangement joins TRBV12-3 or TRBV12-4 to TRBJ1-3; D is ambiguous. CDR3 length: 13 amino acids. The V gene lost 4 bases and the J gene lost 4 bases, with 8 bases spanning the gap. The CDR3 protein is CASSYIQGNTIYF. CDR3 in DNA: TGTGCCAGCAGTTATATACAGGGAAACACCATATATTTT.